One and the same sample provided the 2 T cell receptor beta chains below, sequenced in a study of vaccination and CD4 T cells after COVID-19. With the Oncomine TCR Beta short-read assay, DNA from cultured CD4+ T cells was sequenced. One entry per CDR3 protein results from TCRdb running MiXCR on the PCR reads. The repertoire holds about 22,000 distinct CDR3 sequences, with around two fifths as singletons. Indicated time point: late sampling 161 to 241 days after vaccination in a few convalescent patients. Treatment denoted: roughly 11-day PBMC culture with coronavirus spike peptide pools or control peptides (ViraFEST assay). Their antigens remain unidentified. This specimen consisted of CD4+ T cells from blood, cultured in vitro, obtained about 7 months after SARS-CoV-2 vaccination. The receptor set was obtained from a human donor who had recovered from COVID-19.

The gene calls are TRBV7-2 and TRBJ2-5, with D perhaps matching TRBD1 (6 bases). The CDR3 length is 13 residues. V lost 5 bases, J lost 4 bases, and 11 bases lay in between. The germline gives CDR1 SGHTA, CDR2 FQGNSA. CDR3 residues: CASSQQQGETQYF. CDR3 bases: TGTGCCAGCAGCCAACAACAGGGAGAGACCCAGTACTTC. The whole variable domain, remainder taken from reference TRBV7-2 and TRBJ2-5, is GAGVSQSPSNKVTEKGKDVELRCDPISGHTALYWYRQSLGQGLEFLIYFQGNSAPDKSGLPSDRFSAERTGGSVSTLTIQRTQQEDSAVYLCASSQQQGETQYFGPGTRLLVL.

This clonotype was observed a few times. CDR3 protein: CASSLLPPGTGDQPQHF. In DNA form, the CDR3 reads TGTGCCAGCAGTCTGCTCCCACCCGGGACAGGAGATCAGCCCCAGCATTTT. The V call is TRBV6-1, the J call TRBJ1-5; TRBD1 matches 8 bases. There are 17 residues in the CDR3. CDR1 is MNHNS, CDR2 SASEGT, per germline. V lost 5 bases to trimming and J lost 5 bases; unmatched junction nucleotides: 14.